This T cell receptor beta chain was recorded in a study of a mutant IDH1 vaccine in newly diagnosed glioma. Study at large: Treated patients, averaging approximately 40 years, were roughly 60% male and around 38% female. Whole-study findings and limits: Changes in top peripheral clonotypes did not appear linked to pseudoprogression. Patients showed vaccine-induced immune responses at a rate of roughly 93%.

Trimming took 5 bases from V and 9 from J, leaving 16 bases between them. Germline V gene sequence: CDR1 SGHTA, CDR2 FQGNSA. The length of the CDR3 is 13 residues. Assay used: immunoSEQ multiplex PCR; TCRdb lists only in-frame clones, some missing. Of 85,000 to 100,000 clones in the sample, roughly 78% were seen once. A remark on this clone: Antigen unknown.

Described time point: baseline, week 1 (first vaccination visit). Treatment described: pre-vaccination baseline after standard-of-care therapy. The chain couples TRBV7-2 to TRBJ2-5, with D perhaps matching TRBD1 (5 bases). This material consisted of PBMCs, taken from a glioma patient treated with radiotherapy, temozolomide or both. The receptor comes from a man aged 40-49 years with glioma. The CDR3, as DNA: TGTGCCAGCAGCCACCCAGGGTTTTCGGCCCAGTACTTC. Its translation: CASSHPGFSAQYF.